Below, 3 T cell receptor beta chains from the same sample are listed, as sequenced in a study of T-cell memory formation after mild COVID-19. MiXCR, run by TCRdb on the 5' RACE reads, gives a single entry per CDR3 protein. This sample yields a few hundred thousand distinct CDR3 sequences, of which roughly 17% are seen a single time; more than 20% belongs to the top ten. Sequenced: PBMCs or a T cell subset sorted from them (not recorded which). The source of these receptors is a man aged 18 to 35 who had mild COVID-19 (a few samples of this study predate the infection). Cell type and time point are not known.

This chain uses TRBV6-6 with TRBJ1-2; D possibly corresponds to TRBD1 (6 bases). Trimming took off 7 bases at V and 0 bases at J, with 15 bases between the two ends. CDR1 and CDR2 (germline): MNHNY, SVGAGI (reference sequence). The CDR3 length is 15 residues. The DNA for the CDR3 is TGTGCCAGCAAGGAGGCAGGGGACGCTAACTATGGCTACACCTTC. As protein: CASKEAGDANYGYTF.

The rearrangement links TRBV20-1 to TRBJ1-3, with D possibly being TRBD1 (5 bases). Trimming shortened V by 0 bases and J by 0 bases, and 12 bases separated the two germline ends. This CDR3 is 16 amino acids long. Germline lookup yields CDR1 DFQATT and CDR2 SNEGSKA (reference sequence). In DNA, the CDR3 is TGCAGTGCTAGAGATAGGGACCTGAGCTCTGGAAACACCATATATTTT. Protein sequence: CSARDRDLSSGNTIYF.

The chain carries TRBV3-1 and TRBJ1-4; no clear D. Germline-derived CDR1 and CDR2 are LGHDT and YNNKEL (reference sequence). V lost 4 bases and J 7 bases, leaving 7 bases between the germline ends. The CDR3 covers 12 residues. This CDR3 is CASSRTGEKLFF. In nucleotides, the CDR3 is TGTGCCAGCAGCCGGACGGGTGAAAAACTGTTTTTT.